The 3 T cell receptor beta chains presented below share a single source sample, sequenced in a study of blood T cell repertoires in COVID-19. The protocol was immunoSEQ multiplex PCR, while the TCRdb copy is restricted to in-frame clones and leaves out a portion. The profile shows roughly 220,000 clones, 65% to 85% of them singletons. Specimen: peripheral blood. The receptors derive from a woman aged 60 to 75 with acute or convalescent COVID-19.

This clone appeared a few times. This chain links TRBV4-2 with TRBJ2-7; TRBD1 agrees at 9 bases. The CDR3 is 16 residues long. The trim removed 0 bases at V and 5 bases at J, leaving 8 bases unmatched. The germline CDR1 and CDR2 sequences are LGHNA and YNFKEQ. CDR3: CASSQDLYGTGNEQYF. CDR3 coding DNA: TGTGCCAGCAGCCAAGATCTTTATGGGACAGGGAACGAGCAGTACTTC.

The chain combines TRBV25-1 with TRBJ2-3; maybe TRBD1 (5 bases). Germline V lookup: CDR1 MGHDK, CDR2 SYGVNS. The CDR3 totals 12 residues. With 6 bases removed from V and 5 bases from J, the gap between germline ends came to 9 bases. The CDR3 DNA reads as TGTGCCAGCAGCAGGGATAAAGATACGCAGTATTTT. It codes for CASSRDKDTQYF.

The gene calls are TRBV19 and TRBJ1-2; possibly TRBD1 for D (6 bases). CDR1 and CDR2 (germline): LNHDA, SQIVND (reference sequence). The CDR3 has 13 amino acids. With 4 bases removed from V and 7 bases from J, the gap between germline ends came to 13 bases. The CDR3 protein is CASSKGERFGYTF. In DNA form, the CDR3 reads TGTGCCAGTAGTAAGGGGGAACGTTTTGGCTACACCTTC.